Shown below are 6 T cell receptor beta chains from a single sample sequenced in a study of preoperative IRX-2 immunotherapy in early breast cancer. Specified treatment: preoperative locoregional IRX-2 cytokine immunotherapy. The data were produced by immunoSEQ multiplex PCR, yet TCRdb's version contains in-frame clones alone and is incomplete. Of some 25,000 clones listed, approximately 92% were seen once; the top ten hold roughly 9%. The source was tumor tissue, collected after IRX-2 immunotherapy. These receptors were obtained from a human donor with breast cancer.

This clone has just a few counts. The CDR3 bases are TGTGCCAGCAGTACACAGAGGGCTGAAGCTTTCTTT. Translation gives CASSTQRAEAFF. V usage is TRBV2 and J usage is TRBJ1-1; D not resolved. The CDR3 spans 12 residues. Trimming cost V 5 bases and J 6 bases, with 10 bases left between them. The V gene's germline CDR1 is SNHLY and CDR2 FYNNEI.

This chain joins TRBV5-4 and TRBJ1-1; maybe TRBD1 (6 bases). The CDR3 runs to 13 residues. With 5 bases removed from V and 1 base from J, the gap between germline ends came to 9 bases. CDR1 and CDR2 (germline): SGHNT, YYREEE (reference sequence). The CDR3 nucleotides read TGTGCCAGCAGGAGGGGGGGGAACACTGAAGCTTTCTTT. This translates into CASRRGGNTEAFF.

The chain uses TRBV4-1 and TRBJ2-1; the D gene is possibly TRBD2 (6 bases). CDR1 is MGHRA and CDR2 is YSYEKL in the germline V gene. The V end was cut by 4 bases, the J end by 8 bases, with 18 bases between. This CDR3 spans 15 amino acids. CDR3: CASSPRGRDVDEQFF. CDR3 DNA sequence: TGCGCCAGCAGCCCACGAGGGCGGGACGTCGATGAGCAGTTCTTC.

The chain links TRBV5-4 to TRBJ2-3, with TRBD2 matching 13 bases. This CDR3 comprises 17 residues. The germline V gene has CDR1 SGHNT and CDR2 YYREEE (reference sequence). Trimming cost V 4 bases and J 6 bases; bases outside gene matches: 11. The CDR3 sequence: CASSRKLAGGPEDTQYF. CDR3 bases: TGTGCCAGCAGCAGGAAACTAGCGGGGGGGCCAGAGGATACGCAGTATTTT. Full variable domain (missing parts from reference TRBV5-4 and TRBJ2-3): ETGVTQSPTHLIKTRGQQVTLRCSSQSGHNTVSWYQQALGQGPQFIFQYYREEENGRGNFPPRFSGLQFPNYSSELNVNALELDDSALYLCASSRKLAGGPEDTQYFGPGTRLTVL.

The rearrangement links TRBV27 to TRBJ1-6; the match to TRBD1 covers 8 bases. CDR3 length equals 14 residues. Germline loops: CDR1 MNHEY, CDR2 SMNVEV (reference sequence). After removal of 4 bases from V and 7 bases from J, the junction contained 3 bases not matched to a gene. Written as DNA, the CDR3 is TGTGCCAGCAGTTCCGGACAGGGCAATTCACCCCTCCACTTT. Residues: CASSSGQGNSPLHF.

This clone occurred a few times. This chain uses TRBV28 with TRBJ2-2; 7 bases are shared with TRBD2. V lost 10 bases to trimming and J lost 0 bases; unmatched junction nucleotides: 5. The CDR3 runs 14 residues. Germline assignment: CDR1 MDHEN and CDR2 SYDVKM. The CDR3 nucleotides read TGTGCCACCCGGGGGGTTGCGAACACCGGGGAGCTGTTTTTT. Translating it yields CATRGVANTGELFF.